The sample holds a few counts of the clone carrying this TCR beta chain. The sample's time point: after neoadjuvant nivolumab, at surgical resection. V was trimmed by 7 bases and J by 3 bases, leaving 9 bases between them. This CDR3 region has 12 residues. The germline gives CDR1 MDHEN, CDR2 SYDVKM. These data are taken from a study of neoadjuvant anti-PD-1 for oral cavity cancer. Some clones are missing from TCRdb's copy, which holds only in-frame ones; the method was immunoSEQ multiplex PCR. The sample yields approximately 13,000 clones, approximately 74% seen once. The sequence was collected from a person aged 35-79 years with oral cavity squamous cell carcinoma. The rearrangement links TRBV28 to TRBJ1-2, with D possibly being TRBD1 (5 bases). The specimen comprised PBMCs, sampled after nivolumab (anti-PD-1) treatment. In DNA form, the CDR3 reads TGTGCCAGCAAGCGGGGCGACTATGGCTACACCTTC. The encoded protein is CASKRGDYGYTF.